This T cell receptor (beta chain) was documented in a study of monozygotic twins with inflammatory bowel disease. The study's findings and limits: With others, IBD patients shared fewer clonotypes than healthy twins did, especially with disease activity.

For this clonotype: Its antigen is as yet unknown.

TCRdb derives one entry per CDR3 protein from the 5' RACE reads, leaving out DNA. This repertoire includes approximately 160,000 distinct CDR3 sequences. The CDR3 has 13 amino acids. CDR1 DFQATT and CDR2 SNEGSKA come from the germline V gene (reference sequence). Collection yielded approximately 2.5 ml of blood per donor. This chain joins TRBV20-1 and TRBJ2-5; TCRdb gives TRBD1 as the D gene, but with no DNA this cannot be confirmed. Material: blood. The origin of this receptor is a human donor with ulcerative colitis or Crohn's disease, or a healthy co-twin of an affected twin (not recorded which). This chain's CDR3 is CSAPLTGQETQYF.